Given below is one T cell receptor beta chain in context. This clonotype has only a few counts. Its cognate antigen has yet to be identified. Per-base qualities were not stored, and no clone one base away is much larger. The data are from a study of response to subunit inactivated influenza vaccine (dated by TCRdb to 2016 to 2018). Looking at the study overall: The study used deep quantitative T cell receptor repertoire profiling to track responses to a trivalent subunit inactivated influenza vaccine.

The CDR3 covers 11 residues, taking in both the cysteine and the phenylalanine. The retained sequence is limited to the CDR3, 33 bases, with the frame set at the first base. As encoded in the germline V gene (reference sequence), CDR1 is LGHDT while CDR2 is YNNKEL. V gives up 5 bases and J gives up 9 bases, and the segment between their germline ends measures 8 bases. General findings and caveats noted by the study authors: According to the authors, only a limited number of new T cells may be recruited by each seasonal influenza vaccination.

Library method: RT-PCR. Instrument on record: Illumina HiSeq 2500. The public sequencing data were trimmed at Q25 with fastp and processed into clonotypes with MiXCR by TCRdb, which kept only in-frame beta chains. Every CDR3 protein is listed once, alongside the most common genes and DNA of its rows. The sample includes hundreds of thousands of distinct CDR3 sequences, with more than 9% observed a single time. Of the sample, 7.8% falls within the top ten clones. Sequenced material: non-naive T cells sorted from PBMCs, taken less than 15 days before vaccination. In light of the paper, this sample's cell subset or site label describes: memory T cell fraction. The sequence joins TRBV3-1 to TRBJ2-1; a tentative D call is TRBD1 (5 bases match). This TCR was sampled from a man aged 50-59 years who received an inactivated influenza vaccine. Donor details come from another sample of the same person, matched by shared clones. The CDR3 in this case is CASSGAFEQFF. The DNA is TGTGCCAGCAGCGGGGCGTTTGAGCAGTTCTTC.